This T cell receptor (beta chain) is drawn from a study of technical replicates of blood from several donors. Using immunoSEQ multiplex PCR, the repertoire was profiled, and TCRdb retains in-frame clones only, with some absent. The data contain 62,000 or so clones, 70% to 90% of them singletons. Material: PBMCs. This TCR was sampled from a human donor in good health. Some clones in this sample may be carry-over from other donors' samples.

CDR3 nucleotides: TGTGCCAGCAGCTCCGCCCGGACTGGGTTCTACGAGCAGTACTTC. Residues: CASSSARTGFYEQYF. The V gene is TRBV7-2, the J gene TRBJ2-7; weak D call: TRBD2 (5 bases). CDR1 and CDR2 (germline): SGHTA, FQGNSA. The CDR3 is 15 residues long. The ends were cut back, 4 bases at V and 3 bases at J, with 16 bases in the middle.